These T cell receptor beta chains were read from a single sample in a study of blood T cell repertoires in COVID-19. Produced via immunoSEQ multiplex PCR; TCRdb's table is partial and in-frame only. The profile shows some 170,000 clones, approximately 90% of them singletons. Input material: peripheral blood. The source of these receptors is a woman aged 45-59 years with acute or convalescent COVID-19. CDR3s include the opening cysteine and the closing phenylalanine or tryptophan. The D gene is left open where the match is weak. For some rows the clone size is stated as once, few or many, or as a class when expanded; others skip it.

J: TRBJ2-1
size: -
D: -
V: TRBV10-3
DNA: TGTGCCATCAGTGAGTCCCAGAGCGACTGGAATGAGCAGTTCTTC
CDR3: CAISESQSDWNEQFF

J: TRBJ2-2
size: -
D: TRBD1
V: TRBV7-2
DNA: TGTGCCAGCAGCTCCGGACAGGGGGACACCGGGGAGCTGTTTTTT
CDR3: CASSSGQGDTGELFF

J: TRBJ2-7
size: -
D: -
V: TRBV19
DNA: TGTGCCTTTAGCGGAGGACCCTACGAGCAGTACTTC
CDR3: CAFSGGPYEQYF

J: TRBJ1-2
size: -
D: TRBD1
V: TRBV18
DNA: TGTGCCAGCTCGCCGGACAGGGACAACTATGGCTACACCTTC
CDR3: CASSPDRDNYGYTF

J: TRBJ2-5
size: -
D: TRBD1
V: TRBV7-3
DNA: TGTGCCAGCAGCTTAAGGCCGGGACAGGGGGGAGAGACCCAGTACTTC
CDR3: CASSLRPGQGGETQYF

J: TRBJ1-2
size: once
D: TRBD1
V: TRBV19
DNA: TGTGCCAGTAGTATTCGGGACAGGGCTGGCTACACCTTC
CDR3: CASSIRDRAGYTF

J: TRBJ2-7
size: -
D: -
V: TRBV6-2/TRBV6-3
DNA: TGTGCCAGCAGCCCGCTCCCCTGGGCAGGGGTCTACGAGCAGTACTTC
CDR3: CASSPLPWAGVYEQYF

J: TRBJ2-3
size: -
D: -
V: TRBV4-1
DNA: TGCGCCAGCAGCCAAGGGCGGGGCACAGATACGCAGTATTTT
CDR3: CASSQGRGTDTQYF

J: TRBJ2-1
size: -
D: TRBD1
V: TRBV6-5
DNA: TGTGCCAGCAGTTACTCAGAGACAGGGAAGCCGCAGTTCTTC
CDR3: CASSYSETGKPQFF

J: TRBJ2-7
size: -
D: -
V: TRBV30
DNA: TGTGCCTGGAGTGCCTGGGAGAGCTACGAGCAGTACTTC
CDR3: CAWSAWESYEQYF

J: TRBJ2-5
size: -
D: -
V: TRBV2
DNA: TGTGCCAGCATCCTGGCGGGGGCCCCCCAAGAGACCCAGTACTTC
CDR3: CASILAGAPQETQYF

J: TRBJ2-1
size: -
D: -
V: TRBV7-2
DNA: TGTGCCAGCAGCTTAACCGGGACATTTTACAATGAGCAGTTCTTC
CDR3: CASSLTGTFYNEQFF

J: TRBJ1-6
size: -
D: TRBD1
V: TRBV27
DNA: TGTGCCAGCAGTTTCTTCGAAATACCGGGACAGGAGAATTCACCCCTCCACTTT
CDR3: CASSFFEIPGQENSPLHF

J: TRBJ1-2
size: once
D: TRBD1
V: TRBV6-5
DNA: TGTGCCAGCAGCTTAGAAGGGACAGCTAACTATGGCTACACCTTC
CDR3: CASSLEGTANYGYTF

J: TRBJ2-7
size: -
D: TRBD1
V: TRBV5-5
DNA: TGTGCCAGCAGCGACATGACAGGGGGCAACGAGCAGTACTTC
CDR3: CASSDMTGGNEQYF

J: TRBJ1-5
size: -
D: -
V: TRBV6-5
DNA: TGTGCCAGCAGTTACGACCGGGATCAGCCCCAGCATTTT
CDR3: CASSYDRDQPQHF

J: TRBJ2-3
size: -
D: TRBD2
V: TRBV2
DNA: TGTGCCAGCAGTGAGGATGTAGCGGGGGGGCTAGATACGCAGTATTTT
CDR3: CASSEDVAGGLDTQYF

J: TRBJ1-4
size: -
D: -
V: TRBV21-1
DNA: TGTGCCAGCAGTCCTAGGGAAAAACTGTTTTTT
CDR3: CASSPREKLFF

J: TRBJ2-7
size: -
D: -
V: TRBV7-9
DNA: TGTGCCAGCAGCCGTCTAACGGGAGAGCAGTACTTC
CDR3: CASSRLTGEQYF

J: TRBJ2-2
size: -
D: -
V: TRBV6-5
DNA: TGTGCCAGCAGTTACTCGCGAACTGGGGAGCTGTTTTTT
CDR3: CASSYSRTGELFF

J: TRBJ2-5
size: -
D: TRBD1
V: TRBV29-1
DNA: TGCAGCGTTGAGTCGCAGGGGGCAGGGACCCAGTACTTC
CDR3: CSVESQGAGTQYF

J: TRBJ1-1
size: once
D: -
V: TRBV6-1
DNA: TGTGCCAGCAGTGAAGGGGGGCTCGAGGCTTTCTTT
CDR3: CASSEGGLEAFF

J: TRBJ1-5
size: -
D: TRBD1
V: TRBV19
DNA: TGTGCCAGTAGTCCTCGGACAGGGAATCAGCCCCAGCATTTT
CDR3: CASSPRTGNQPQHF

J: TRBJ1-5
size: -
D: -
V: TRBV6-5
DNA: TGTGCCAGCAGAGATCAGGGCTATCAGCCCCAGCATTTT
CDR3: CASRDQGYQPQHF

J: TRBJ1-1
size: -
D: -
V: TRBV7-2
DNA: TGTGCCAGCAGACCGGGACAAATGAACACTGAAGCTTTCTTT
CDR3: CASRPGQMNTEAFF

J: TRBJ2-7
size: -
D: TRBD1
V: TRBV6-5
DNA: TGTGCCAGCAGGACAGGGCGGACCTACGAGCAGTACTTC
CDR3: CASRTGRTYEQYF

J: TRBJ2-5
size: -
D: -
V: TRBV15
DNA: TGTGCCACCAGCAGAGAGGAGGGGATAGAGACCCAGTACTTC
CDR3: CATSREEGIETQYF

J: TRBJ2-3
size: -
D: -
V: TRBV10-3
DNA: TGTGCCATCACGGCTTTAGCTAGCACAGATACGCAGTATTTT
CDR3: CAITALASTDTQYF

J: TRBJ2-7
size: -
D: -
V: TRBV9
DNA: TGTGCCAGCAGCGTAGGGTCCAGCTCGGGCTACGAGCAGTACTTC
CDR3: CASSVGSSSGYEQYF

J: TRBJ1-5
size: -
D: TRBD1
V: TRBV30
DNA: TGTGCCTGGAGTGAAGGGACAGGGAGTAATCAGCCCCAGCATTTT
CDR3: CAWSEGTGSNQPQHF

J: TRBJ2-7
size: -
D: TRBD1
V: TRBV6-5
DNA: TGTGCCAGCAGTTACCAAAGGACAGGGGTTTACGAGCAGTACTTC
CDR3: CASSYQRTGVYEQYF

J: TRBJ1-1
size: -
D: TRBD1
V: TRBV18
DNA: TGTGCCAGCTCATCCTGGGGGACAGGGGTGGACACTGAAGCTTTCTTT
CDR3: CASSSWGTGVDTEAFF

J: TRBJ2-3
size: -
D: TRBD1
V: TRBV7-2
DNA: TGTGCCAGCAGCTGGCCCGACAGGGGGCGACGCACAGATACGCAGTATTTT
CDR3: CASSWPDRGRRTDTQYF

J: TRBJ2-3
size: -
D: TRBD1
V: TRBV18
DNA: TGTGCCAGCTCACCCTTTGGGACAGGGTTAACAGATACGCAGTATTTT
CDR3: CASSPFGTGLTDTQYF

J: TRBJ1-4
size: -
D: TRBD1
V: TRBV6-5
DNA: TGTGCCAGCAGCCCAGGGGGACATAATGAAAAACTGTTTTTT
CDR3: CASSPGGHNEKLFF

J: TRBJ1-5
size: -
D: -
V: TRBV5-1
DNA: TGCGCCAGCAGCTTGGATGGGCTATCTCAGCCCCAGCATTTT
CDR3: CASSLDGLSQPQHF

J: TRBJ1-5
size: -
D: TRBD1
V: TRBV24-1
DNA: TGTGCCACCAGTGATTCCAGGGGGGCGAGCAATCAGCCCCAGCATTTT
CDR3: CATSDSRGASNQPQHF

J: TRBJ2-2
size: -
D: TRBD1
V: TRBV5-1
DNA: TGCGCCAGCAGCTTACAGGGGGCAGGGACCGGGGAGCTGTTTTTT
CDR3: CASSLQGAGTGELFF

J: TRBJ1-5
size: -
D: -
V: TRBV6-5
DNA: TGTGCCAGCAGTTACTCGGCAGGGCGAAATCAGCCCCAGCATTTT
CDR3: CASSYSAGRNQPQHF

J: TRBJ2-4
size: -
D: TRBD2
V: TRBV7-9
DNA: TGTGCCAGCAGCCCCCCCCGGACTAGCGGGGTGAAAAACATTCAGTACTTC
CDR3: CASSPPRTSGVKNIQYF

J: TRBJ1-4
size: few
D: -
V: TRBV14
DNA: TGTGCCAGCAGCCAAGACCAGGGATATAATGAAAAACTGTTTTTT
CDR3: CASSQDQGYNEKLFF

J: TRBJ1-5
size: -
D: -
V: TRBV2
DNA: TGTGCCAGCAGTGCCGGCAATCAGCCCCAGCATTTT
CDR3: CASSAGNQPQHF

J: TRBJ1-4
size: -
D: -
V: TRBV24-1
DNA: TGTGCCACCAGTCGGTCAGGTGCCAATGAAAAACTGTTTTTT
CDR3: CATSRSGANEKLFF

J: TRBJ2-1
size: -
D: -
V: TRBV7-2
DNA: TGTGCCAGCAGGGAGGACTCTTACAATGAGCAGTTCTTC
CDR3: CASREDSYNEQFF

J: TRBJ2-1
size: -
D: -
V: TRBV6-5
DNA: TGTGCCAGCAGTTTAATCGGCAATGAGCAGTTCTTC
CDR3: CASSLIGNEQFF

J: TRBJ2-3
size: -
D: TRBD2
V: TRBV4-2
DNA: TGTGCCAGCAGCCCCGGGACTACCCCAGATACGCAGTATTTT
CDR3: CASSPGTTPDTQYF

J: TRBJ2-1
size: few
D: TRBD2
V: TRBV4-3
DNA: TGCGCCAGCAGCCCCCGAGGAGGTAGCGGGAGTTATGAGCAGTTCTTC
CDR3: CASSPRGGSGSYEQFF

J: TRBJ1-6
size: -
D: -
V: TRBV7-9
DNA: TGTGCCAGCAGCCCGACAGAGTATAATTCACCCCTCCACTTT
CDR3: CASSPTEYNSPLHF

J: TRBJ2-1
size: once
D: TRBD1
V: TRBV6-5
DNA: TGTGCCAGCAGTCCGGGACAGGGGTCCTACAATGAGCAGTTCTTC
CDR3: CASSPGQGSYNEQFF

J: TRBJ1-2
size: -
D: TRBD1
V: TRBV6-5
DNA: TGTGCCAGCACCAGAGCTCCGGGACAGGGGGCGGGCTACACCTTC
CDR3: CASTRAPGQGAGYTF

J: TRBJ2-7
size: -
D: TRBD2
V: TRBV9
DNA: TGTGCCAGCAGCCCCGGGACTAGTCTCAACGAGCAGTACTTC
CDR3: CASSPGTSLNEQYF

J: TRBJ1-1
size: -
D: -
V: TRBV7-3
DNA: TGTGCCAGCAGCTCCTCAGGGTTGAACACTGAAGCTTTCTTT
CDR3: CASSSSGLNTEAFF

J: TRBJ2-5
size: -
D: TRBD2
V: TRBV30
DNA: TGTGCCTGGAGTCGCAGCGGGGCCCAAGAGACCCAGTACTTC
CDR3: CAWSRSGAQETQYF

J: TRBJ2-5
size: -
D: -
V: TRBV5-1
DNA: TGCGCCAGCAGCTGGGGGCCAGGGATGGAGACCCAGTACTTC
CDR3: CASSWGPGMETQYF

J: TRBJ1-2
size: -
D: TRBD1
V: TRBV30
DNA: TGTGCCTGGAGACTCCTCTGGACAGGGGCGATTGGGGTATCTGGCTACACCTTC
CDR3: CAWRLLWTGAIGVSGYTF